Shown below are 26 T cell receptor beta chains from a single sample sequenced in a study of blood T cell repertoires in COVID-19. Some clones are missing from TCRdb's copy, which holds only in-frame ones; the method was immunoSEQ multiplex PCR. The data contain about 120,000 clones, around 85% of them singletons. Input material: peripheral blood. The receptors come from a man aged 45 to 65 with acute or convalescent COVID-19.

CDR3 sequence (DNA): TGTGCCAGCAGCTCCACCCATCCTATAAGTCCTAGCTACACCTTC. Its protein is CASSSTHPISPSYTF. The rearrangement joins TRBV7-8 to TRBJ1-2, with D unresolved. The CDR3 contains 15 residues. Trimming removed 4 bases from V and 9 bases from J, with 21 bases in between. Germline CDR1 is SGHVS and CDR2 is FQNEAQ.

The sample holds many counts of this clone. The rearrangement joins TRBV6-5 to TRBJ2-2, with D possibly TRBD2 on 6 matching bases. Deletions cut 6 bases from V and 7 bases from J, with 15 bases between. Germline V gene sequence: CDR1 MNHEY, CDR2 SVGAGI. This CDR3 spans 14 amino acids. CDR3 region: CASSLGGGNGELFF. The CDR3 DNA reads TGTGCCAGCAGCTTGGGCGGCGGGAACGGGGAGCTGTTTTTT.

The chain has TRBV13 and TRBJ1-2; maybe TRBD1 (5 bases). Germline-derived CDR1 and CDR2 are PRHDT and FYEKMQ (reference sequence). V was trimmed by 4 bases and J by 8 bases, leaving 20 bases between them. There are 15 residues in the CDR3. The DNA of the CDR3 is TGTGCCAGCAGCTCCCAGGACATCAACGGTAGAGGCTACACCTTC. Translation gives CASSSQDINGRGYTF.

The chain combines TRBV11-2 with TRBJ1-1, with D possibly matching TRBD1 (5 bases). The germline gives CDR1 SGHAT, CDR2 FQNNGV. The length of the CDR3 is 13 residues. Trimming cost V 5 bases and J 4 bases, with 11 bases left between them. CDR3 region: CASSPQGITEAFF. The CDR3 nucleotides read TGTGCCAGCAGCCCCCAGGGAATCACTGAAGCTTTCTTT.

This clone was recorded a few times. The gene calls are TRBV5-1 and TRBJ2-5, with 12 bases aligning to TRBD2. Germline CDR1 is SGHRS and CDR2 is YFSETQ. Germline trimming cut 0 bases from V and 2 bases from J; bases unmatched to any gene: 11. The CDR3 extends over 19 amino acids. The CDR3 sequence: CASSLDQLAGGLRQETQYF. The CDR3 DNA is TGCGCCAGCAGCTTGGACCAACTAGCGGGAGGATTGAGGCAAGAGACCCAGTACTTC.

Written as DNA, the CDR3 is TGTGCCAGCAGTCCGTGGGGACGGGGGATATCAGCCGGGGAGCTGTTTTTT. Its protein product is CASSPWGRGISAGELFF. The rearrangement joins TRBV6-2 or TRBV6-3 to TRBJ2-2; perhaps TRBD2 as D (6 bases). Germline-derived CDR1 and CDR2 are MNHEY and SVGEGT. The CDR3 extends over 17 amino acids. Trimming removed 5 bases from V and 6 bases from J, with 22 bases in between.

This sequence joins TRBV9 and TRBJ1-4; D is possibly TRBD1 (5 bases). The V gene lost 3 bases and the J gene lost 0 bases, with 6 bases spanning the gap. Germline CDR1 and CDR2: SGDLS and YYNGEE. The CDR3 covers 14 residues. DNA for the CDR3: TGTGCCAGCAGCGGGGGGGCAACTAATGAAAAACTGTTTTTT. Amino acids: CASSGGATNEKLFF.

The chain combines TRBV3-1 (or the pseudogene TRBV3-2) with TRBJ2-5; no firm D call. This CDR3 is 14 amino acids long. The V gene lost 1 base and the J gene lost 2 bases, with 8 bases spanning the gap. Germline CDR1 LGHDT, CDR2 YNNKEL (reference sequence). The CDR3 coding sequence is TGTGCCAGCAGCCAAGTTCAGATACAAGAGACCCAGTACTTC. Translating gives CASSQVQIQETQYF.

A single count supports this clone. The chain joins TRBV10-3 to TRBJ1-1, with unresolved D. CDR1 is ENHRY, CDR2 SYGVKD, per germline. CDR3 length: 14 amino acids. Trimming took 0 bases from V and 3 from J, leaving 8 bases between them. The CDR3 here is CAISESRQDTEAFF. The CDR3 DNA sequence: TGTGCCATCAGTGAGTCGAGACAAGACACTGAAGCTTTCTTT.

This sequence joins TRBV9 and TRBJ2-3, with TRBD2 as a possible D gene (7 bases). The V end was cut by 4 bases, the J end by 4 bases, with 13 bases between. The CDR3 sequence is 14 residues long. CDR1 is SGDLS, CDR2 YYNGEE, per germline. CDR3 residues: CASSFGGAADTQYF. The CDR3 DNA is TGTGCCAGCAGCTTTGGGGGGGCTGCAGATACGCAGTATTTT.

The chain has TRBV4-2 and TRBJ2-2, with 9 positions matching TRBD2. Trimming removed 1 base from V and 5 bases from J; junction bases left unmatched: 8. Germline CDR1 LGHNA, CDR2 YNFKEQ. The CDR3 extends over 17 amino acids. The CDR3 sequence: CASSQVGLATSTGELFF. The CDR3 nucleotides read TGTGCCAGCAGCCAAGTAGGACTAGCGACTAGTACCGGGGAGCTGTTTTTT.

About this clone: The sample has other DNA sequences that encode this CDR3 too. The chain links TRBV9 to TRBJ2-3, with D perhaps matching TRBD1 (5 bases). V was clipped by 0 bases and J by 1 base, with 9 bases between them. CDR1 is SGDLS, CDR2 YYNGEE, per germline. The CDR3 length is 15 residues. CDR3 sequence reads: CASSVVGAGTDTQYF. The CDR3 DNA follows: TGTGCCAGCAGCGTAGTAGGGGCCGGCACAGATACGCAGTATTTT. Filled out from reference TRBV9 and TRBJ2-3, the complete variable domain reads DSGVTQTPKHLITATGQRVTLRCSPRSGDLSVYWYQQSLDQGLQFLIQYYNGEERAKGNILERFSAQQFPDLHSELNLSSLELGDSALYFCASSVVGAGTDTQYFGPGTRLTVL.

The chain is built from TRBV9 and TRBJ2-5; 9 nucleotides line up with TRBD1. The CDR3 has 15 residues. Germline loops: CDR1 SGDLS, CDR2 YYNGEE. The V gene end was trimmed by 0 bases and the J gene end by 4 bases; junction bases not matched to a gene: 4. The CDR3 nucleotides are TGTGCCAGCAGCGTAGCCGGGACAGGGTCAGAGACCCAGTACTTC. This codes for CASSVAGTGSETQYF.

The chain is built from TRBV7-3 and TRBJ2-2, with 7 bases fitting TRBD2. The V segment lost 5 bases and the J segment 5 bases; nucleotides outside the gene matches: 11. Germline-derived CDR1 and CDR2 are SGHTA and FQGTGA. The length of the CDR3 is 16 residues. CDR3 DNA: TGTGCCAGCAGCCCGAGACCGGGACTAACTACCGGGGAGCTGTTTTTT. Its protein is CASSPRPGLTTGELFF.

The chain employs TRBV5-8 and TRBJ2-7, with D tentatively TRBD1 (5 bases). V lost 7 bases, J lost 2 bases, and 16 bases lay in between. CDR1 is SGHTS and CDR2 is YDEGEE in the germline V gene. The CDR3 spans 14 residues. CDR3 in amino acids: CASGTTDTAYEQYF. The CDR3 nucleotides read TGTGCCAGCGGCACCACGGACACGGCCTACGAGCAGTACTTC.

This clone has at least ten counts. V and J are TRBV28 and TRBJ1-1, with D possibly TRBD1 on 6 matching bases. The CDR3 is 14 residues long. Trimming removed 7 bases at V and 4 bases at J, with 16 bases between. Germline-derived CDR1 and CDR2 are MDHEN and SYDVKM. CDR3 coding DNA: TGTGCCAGCACCACGACAGGTGGGAGCACTGAAGCTTTCTTT. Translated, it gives CASTTTGGSTEAFF.

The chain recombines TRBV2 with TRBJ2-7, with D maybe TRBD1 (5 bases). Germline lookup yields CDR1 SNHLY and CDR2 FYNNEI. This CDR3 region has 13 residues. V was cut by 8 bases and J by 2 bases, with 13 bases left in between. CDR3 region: CASGHSPAYEQYF. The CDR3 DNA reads TGTGCCAGCGGACACTCACCGGCCTACGAGCAGTACTTC.

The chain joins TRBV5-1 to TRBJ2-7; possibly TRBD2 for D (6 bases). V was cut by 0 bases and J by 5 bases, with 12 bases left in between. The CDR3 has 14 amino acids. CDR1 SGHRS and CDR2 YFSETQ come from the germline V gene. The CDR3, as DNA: TGCGCCAGCAGCTTGGGCGGGACGTACGACGAGCAGTACTTC. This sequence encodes CASSLGGTYDEQYF.

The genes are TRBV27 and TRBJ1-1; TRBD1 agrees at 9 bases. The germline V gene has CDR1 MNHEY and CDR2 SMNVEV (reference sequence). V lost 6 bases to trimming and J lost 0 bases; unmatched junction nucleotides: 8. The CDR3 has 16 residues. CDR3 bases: TGTGCCAGCAGGCTCCATCGGACAGGGGTGAACACTGAAGCTTTCTTT. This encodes CASRLHRTGVNTEAFF.

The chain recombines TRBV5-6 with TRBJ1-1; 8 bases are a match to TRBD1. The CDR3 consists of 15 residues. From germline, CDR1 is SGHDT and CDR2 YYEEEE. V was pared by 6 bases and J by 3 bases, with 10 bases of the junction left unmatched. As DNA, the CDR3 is TGTGCCAGCACCCTTCCGGACAGGGCGGACACTGAAGCTTTCTTT. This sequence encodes CASTLPDRADTEAFF.

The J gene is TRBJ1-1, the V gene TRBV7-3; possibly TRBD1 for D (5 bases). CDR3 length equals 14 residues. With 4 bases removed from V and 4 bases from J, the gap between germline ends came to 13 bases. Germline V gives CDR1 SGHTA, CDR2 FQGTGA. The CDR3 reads CASSSGAGGTEAFF. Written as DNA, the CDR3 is TGTGCCAGCAGCTCCGGGGCCGGGGGCACTGAAGCTTTCTTT.

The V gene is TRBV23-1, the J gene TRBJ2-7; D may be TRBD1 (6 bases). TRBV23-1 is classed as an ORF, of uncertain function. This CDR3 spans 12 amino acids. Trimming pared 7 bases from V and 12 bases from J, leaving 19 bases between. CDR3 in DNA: TGCGCCAGCAACACGGACAGAGCACTGGCGTACTTC. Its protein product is CASNTDRALAYF.

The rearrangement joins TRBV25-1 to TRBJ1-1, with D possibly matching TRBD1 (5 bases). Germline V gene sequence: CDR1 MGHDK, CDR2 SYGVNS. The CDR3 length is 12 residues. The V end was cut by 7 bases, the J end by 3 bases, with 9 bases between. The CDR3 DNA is TGTGCCAGCAAGGCGGGGGACACTGAAGCTTTCTTT. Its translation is CASKAGDTEAFF. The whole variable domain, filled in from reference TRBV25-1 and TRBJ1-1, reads EADIYQTPRYLVIGTGKKITLECSQTMGHDKMYWYQQDPGMELHLIHYSYGVNSTEKGDLSSESTVSRIRTEHFPLTLESARPSHTSQYLCASKAGDTEAFFGQGTRLTVV.

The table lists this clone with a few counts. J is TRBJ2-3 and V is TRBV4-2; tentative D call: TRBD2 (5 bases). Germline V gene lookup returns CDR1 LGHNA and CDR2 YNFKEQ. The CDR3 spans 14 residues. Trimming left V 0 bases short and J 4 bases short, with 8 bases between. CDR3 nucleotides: TGTGCCAGCAGCCAAGATCTCGGGGCAGATACGCAGTATTTT. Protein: CASSQDLGADTQYF.

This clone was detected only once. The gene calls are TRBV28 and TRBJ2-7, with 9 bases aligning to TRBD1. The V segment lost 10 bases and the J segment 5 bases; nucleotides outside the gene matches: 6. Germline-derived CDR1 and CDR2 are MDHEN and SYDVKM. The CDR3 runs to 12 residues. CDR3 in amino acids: CATEGQGHEQYF. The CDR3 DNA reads TGTGCCACAGAGGGACAGGGTCACGAGCAGTACTTC.

CDR3 residues: CASSLWGQGLDTQYF. The CDR3 DNA reads as TGTGCCAGCAGCCTCTGGGGGCAGGGATTAGATACGCAGTATTTT. J is TRBJ2-3 and V is TRBV27; perhaps TRBD1 as D (6 bases). V lost 6 bases to trimming and J lost 5 bases, with 18 bases between them. The CDR3 runs to 15 residues. CDR1 is MNHEY and CDR2 is SMNVEV in the germline V gene (reference sequence).